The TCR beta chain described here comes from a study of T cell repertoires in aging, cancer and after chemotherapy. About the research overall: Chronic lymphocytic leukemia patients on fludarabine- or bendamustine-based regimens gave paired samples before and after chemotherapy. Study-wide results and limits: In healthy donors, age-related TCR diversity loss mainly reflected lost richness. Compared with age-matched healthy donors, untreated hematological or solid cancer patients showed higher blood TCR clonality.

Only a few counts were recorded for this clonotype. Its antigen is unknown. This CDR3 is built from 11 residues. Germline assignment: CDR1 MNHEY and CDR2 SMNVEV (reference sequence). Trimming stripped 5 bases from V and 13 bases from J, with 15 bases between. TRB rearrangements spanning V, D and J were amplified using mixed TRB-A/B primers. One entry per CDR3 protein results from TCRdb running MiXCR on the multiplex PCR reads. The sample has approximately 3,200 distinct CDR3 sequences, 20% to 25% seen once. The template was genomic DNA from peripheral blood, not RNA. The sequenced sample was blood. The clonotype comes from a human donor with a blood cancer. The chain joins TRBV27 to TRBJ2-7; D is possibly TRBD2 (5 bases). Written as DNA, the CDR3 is TGTGCCAGCAGTCGGGGATCGCTGAGATACTTC. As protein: CASSRGSLRYF.